This T cell receptor (beta chain) originates from a study of high-grade serous ovarian cancer treatment subgroups. Study at large: On average, around 15,000 reads and 7,494 unique TCR beta rearrangements were obtained per sample.

General study points: TCR relatedness rose with neoantigen level and trended with mutation load. Bulk tumor TCR sequencing gave no spatial information.

V shed 4 bases, J shed 3 bases, and the junction held 3 bases outside the gene matches. Germline lookup yields CDR1 ENHRY and CDR2 SYGVKD. The CDR3 totals 14 residues. As concerns this clone: The antigen remains unidentified.

Tumor samples were obtained before definitive surgery or chemotherapy. Here immunoSEQ multiplex PCR was the method, and the copy in TCRdb shows in-frame clones only, minus some. The sample carries about 15,000 clones, about nine tenths recorded once. The clonotype was recovered from a human donor with high-grade serous ovarian cancer. The V gene is TRBV10-3, the J gene TRBJ2-7; TRBD2 agrees at 10 bases. The specimen was tumor tissue. CDR3 bases: TGTGCCATCAGTGGATCTAGCGGGGGCTACGAGCAGTACTTC. Its protein product is CAISGSSGGYEQYF.